Following are 31 T cell receptor beta chains from one sample sequenced in a study of cytomegalovirus exposure and HLA in healthy donors. Researchers ran the PCR with 60 Vbeta and 13 Jbeta primers. Profiling relied on immunoSEQ multiplex PCR, and the TCRdb table lists in-frame clones only, not all of them. Of just over 150,000 clones in the sample, around 84% were seen once. Specimen: PBMCs. The receptors come from a middle-aged woman in good health and CMV-seronegative.

This rearrangement joins TRBV4-1 to TRBJ1-4; D not certain. The V gene's germline CDR1 is MGHRA and CDR2 YSYEKL. This CDR3 is built from 14 residues. V was clipped by 1 base and J by 3 bases, with 6 bases between them. This CDR3 is CASSQVTANEKLFF. CDR3 bases: TGCGCCAGCAGCCAAGTGACTGCTAATGAAAAACTGTTTTTT.

This chain links TRBV12-5 with TRBJ2-3; the D is unclear. In germline, CDR1 is LGHNT, CDR2 FRNRAP. CDR3 length: 16 amino acids. V shed 1 base and J shed 4 bases, with 15 bases lying between them. The CDR3 protein is CASGLDNLGLADTQYF. As DNA, the CDR3 is TGTGCTAGTGGTTTGGACAACTTGGGCCTCGCAGATACGCAGTATTTT.

The chain employs TRBV6-1 and TRBJ2-3; 7 nucleotides match TRBD1. Germline values: CDR1 MNHNS, CDR2 SASEGT. The CDR3 is made up of 15 amino acids. V was clipped by 7 bases and J by 4 bases; unmatched bases: 11. The chain's CDR3 is CASKKQGQGPDTQYF. The CDR3 bases are TGTGCCAGCAAAAAACAGGGGCAGGGCCCAGATACGCAGTATTTT.

The V and J genes are TRBV11-2 and TRBJ2-6, with a tentative D call TRBD2 (5 bases). The CDR3 has 16 residues. Trimming shortened V by 5 bases and J by 2 bases, and 13 bases separated the two germline ends. CDR1 and CDR2 (germline): SGHAT, FQNNGV. This CDR3 reads CASSDRTGTGANVLTF. DNA of the CDR3: TGTGCCAGCAGCGACCGGACTGGTACTGGGGCCAACGTCCTGACTTTC. The full variable domain, its missing parts supplied by reference TRBV11-2 and TRBJ2-6, is EAGVAQSPRYKIIEKRQSVAFWCNPISGHATLYWYQQILGQGPKLLIQFQNNGVVDDSQLPKDRFSAERLKGVDSTLKIQPAKLEDSAVYLCASSDRTGTGANVLTFGAGSRLTVL.

The gene calls are TRBV7-9 and TRBJ1-6; D is possibly TRBD1 (6 bases). The CDR3 is 15 residues long. V shed 8 bases and J shed 7 bases, with 18 bases lying between them. Per germline, CDR1 SEHNR and CDR2 FQNEAQ (reference sequence). CDR3 nucleotides: TGTGCCAGCGCCTTAAGGACAGAAAAAAATTCACCCCTCCACTTT. Its translation is CASALRTEKNSPLHF.

This clone occurred a few times. V is TRBV28 and J is TRBJ2-5, with 9 bases matching TRBD1. CDR3 length: 15 amino acids. V lost 6 bases and J lost 2; bases outside the gene matches: 7. Germline V lookup: CDR1 MDHEN, CDR2 SYDVKM. This CDR3 is CASRTAGQGQETQYF. CDR3 bases: TGTGCCAGCAGAACCGCGGGACAGGGTCAAGAGACCCAGTACTTC.

The chain employs TRBV6-5 and TRBJ2-5; 7 bases map to TRBD1. From germline, CDR1 is MNHEY and CDR2 SVGAGI. The CDR3 consists of 15 residues. Trimming at V came to 5 bases and at J to 1 base, leaving 7 bases not matched to a gene. The CDR3 DNA follows: TGTGCCAGCAGTGGATGGGACAGCCTCCAAGAGACCCAGTACTTC. Protein product: CASSGWDSLQETQYF.

The rearrangement joins TRBV7-9 to TRBJ2-6; D possibly corresponds to TRBD2 (5 bases). This CDR3 is built from 17 residues. Per the germline V gene, CDR1 is SEHNR and CDR2 is FQNEAQ (reference sequence). V lost 5 bases and J lost 0, with 14 bases in between. The CDR3 is CASSPFGVLSGANVLTF. The CDR3 DNA follows: TGTGCCAGCAGCCCGTTCGGGGTACTCTCTGGGGCCAACGTCCTGACTTTC. The whole variable domain, filled in from reference TRBV7-9 and TRBJ2-6, reads DTGVSQNPRHKITKRGQNVTFRCDPISEHNRLYWYRQTLGQGPEFLTYFQNEAQLEKSRLLSDRFSAERPKGSFSTLEIQRTEQGDSAMYLCASSPFGVLSGANVLTFGAGSRLTVL.

CDR3 DNA: TGTGCCAGCAGTGAAAGTTCGGGGGTAGATCAGCCCCAGCATTTT. The encoded protein is CASSESSGVDQPQHF. This chain links TRBV6-1 with TRBJ1-5, with D tentatively TRBD1 (5 bases). The V gene lost 2 bases and the J gene lost 5 bases, with 13 bases spanning the gap. CDR1 and CDR2 (germline): MNHNS, SASEGT. This CDR3 comprises 15 residues.

This clone has only a few counts. V and J are TRBV5-4 and TRBJ2-7; TRBD1 agrees at 10 bases. V gave up 1 base and J gave up 7 bases; unmatched junction bases: 8. Germline CDR1 and CDR2: SGHNT and YYREEE (reference sequence). The CDR3 extends over 15 amino acids. The CDR3, as DNA: TGTGCCAGCAGCTTGAAGGGGACAGGGGTGGGTGAGCAGTACTTC. Amino acid sequence: CASSLKGTGVGEQYF.

This rearrangement joins TRBV6-4 to TRBJ1-6, with TRBD1 matching over 10 bases. The CDR3 is 15 amino acids. V dropped 0 bases and J dropped 7; count of bases not matched to a gene: 0. CDR1 and CDR2 (germline): MRHNA, SNTAGT. This CDR3 is CASSDSGQGNSPLHF. The CDR3 coding sequence is TGTGCCAGCAGTGACTCGGGACAGGGGAATTCACCCCTCCACTTT.

The gene calls are TRBV10-3 and TRBJ2-5, with 8 bases fitting TRBD2. The CDR3 sequence is 16 residues long. CDR1 and CDR2 (germline): ENHRY, SYGVKD. Unmatched junction bases numbered 11, after V lost 3 bases and J lost 5 bases. CDR3 loop: CAISEGSGGMGETQYF. The CDR3, as DNA: TGTGCCATCAGTGAAGGGAGCGGGGGAATGGGGGAGACCCAGTACTTC.

The V and J genes are TRBV6-5 and TRBJ1-6; D is possibly TRBD1 (5 bases). The CDR3 covers 15 residues. Deletions cut 6 bases from V and 0 bases from J, with 9 bases between. The germline V gene encodes CDR1 MNHEY and CDR2 SVGAGI. The CDR3 reads CASRVQGSYNSPLHF. In nucleotides, the CDR3 is TGTGCCAGCAGGGTCCAGGGCTCCTATAATTCACCCCTCCACTTT.

J is TRBJ2-5 and V is TRBV5-4; weak D call: TRBD1 (6 bases). TRBJ2-7 matches the DNA end more closely, so the J call is doubtful. Germline V gene sequence: CDR1 SGHNT, CDR2 YYREEE (reference sequence). This CDR3 contains 14 residues. The CDR3 protein is CASSSIGGQYEQYF. CDR3 DNA: TGTGCCAGCAGCTCAATAGGCGGACAGTACGAGCAGTACTTC.

J is TRBJ1-1 and V is TRBV7-9, with TRBD1 as a possible D gene (5 bases). The CDR3 totals 14 residues. V dropped 5 bases and J dropped 5 bases, with 15 bases sitting between them. Germline V CDR1 and CDR2: SEHNR, FQNEAQ (reference sequence). CDR3 in DNA: TGTGCCAGCAGCCTCGCGGGGCGGGGTACTGAAGCTTTCTTT. This codes for CASSLAGRGTEAFF.

The V gene is TRBV6-6, the J gene TRBJ2-3; 12 nucleotides align to TRBD2. V shed 4 bases, J shed 4 bases, and the junction held 6 bases outside the gene matches. Germline values: CDR1 MNHNY, CDR2 SVGAGI (reference sequence). The CDR3 runs to 16 residues. Here the CDR3 DNA reads TGTGCCAGCAGTTCCGCGACTAGCGGGGGCCCAGATACGCAGTATTTT. Its protein is CASSSATSGGPDTQYF.

This clone has only a few counts. The rearrangement joins TRBV18 to TRBJ1-2; 12 bases line up with TRBD1. This CDR3 comprises 16 residues. The ends lost 2 bases at V and 5 bases at J; junction bases unmatched: 6. CDR1 and CDR2 (germline): KGHSH, LQKENI. CDR3 in DNA: TGTGCCAGCTCACCAGCTTCGGGACAGGGGGCTTATGGCTACACCTTC. Encoded protein: CASSPASGQGAYGYTF.

V is TRBV7-2 and J is TRBJ1-1; D call uncertain. The V end lost 5 bases, the J end lost 3 bases, and 13 bases lay between the germline ends. There are 14 residues in the CDR3. The germline CDR1 and CDR2 sequences are SGHTA and FQGNSA. This CDR3 reads CASSPFSVDTEAFF. CDR3 coding DNA: TGTGCCAGCAGCCCTTTCAGTGTGGACACTGAAGCTTTCTTT.

This clone was recorded once. V gene TRBV6-1 combines with J gene TRBJ1-2; possibly TRBD1 for D (6 bases). Trimming took 3 bases from V and 3 from J, leaving 14 bases between them. The CDR3 consists of 15 residues. Germline CDR1 and CDR2: MNHNS and SASEGT. The CDR3 nucleotides read TGTGCCAGCAGTGACTGGGGGGGCGTGGACTATGGCTACACCTTC. Residues: CASSDWGGVDYGYTF.

The gene calls are TRBV4-1 and TRBJ2-1, with a tentative D call TRBD1 (5 bases). The CDR3 has 16 amino acids. V lost 1 base and J 1 base, leaving 11 bases between the germline ends. Germline values: CDR1 MGHRA, CDR2 YSYEKL. CDR3 DNA sequence: TGCGCCAGCAGCCAAGGTGACAGTGCTTCCTACAATGAGCAGTTCTTC. Its translation: CASSQGDSASYNEQFF.

This chain links TRBV7-9 with TRBJ2-1; D is perhaps TRBD1 (6 bases). Per germline, CDR1 SEHNR and CDR2 FQNEAQ (reference sequence). Trimming shortened V by 3 bases and J by 3 bases, and 12 bases separated the two germline ends. CDR3 length equals 15 residues. The DNA of the CDR3 is TGTGCCAGCAGCTTCTCAGGGGCTAACTACAATGAGCAGTTCTTC. Its protein is CASSFSGANYNEQFF.

As DNA, the CDR3 is TGCGCCAGCCAAAGGGGCACTGAAGCTTTCTTT. Translating gives CASQRGTEAFF. The rearrangement links TRBV4-1 to TRBJ1-1; D is perhaps TRBD1 (5 bases). The CDR3 has 11 residues. Trimming took off 8 bases at V and 4 bases at J, with 8 bases between the two ends. CDR1 and CDR2 (germline): MGHRA, YSYEKL.

V usage is TRBV29-1 and J usage is TRBJ2-3; D may be TRBD2 (6 bases). The germline V gene has CDR1 SQVTM and CDR2 ANQGSEA. Trimming removed 4 bases from V and 1 base from J, with 12 bases in between. The CDR3 is 14 residues long. The CDR3 reads CSVVGWRGTDTQYF. In DNA form, the CDR3 reads TGCAGCGTTGTCGGCTGGAGGGGCACAGATACGCAGTATTTT.

The rearrangement links TRBV4-1 to TRBJ2-5; 14 positions agree with TRBD2. The last part of the DNA fits TRBJ2-7 better; the J call may be wrong. CDR1 and CDR2 (germline): MGHRA, YSYEKL. CDR3 length equals 22 residues. The CDR3 spells CASSQDAPFGLAGGLSSYEQYF. The CDR3 nucleotides read TGCGCCAGCAGCCAAGATGCCCCGTTCGGACTAGCGGGGGGACTTAGCTCCTACGAGCAGTACTTC.

The CDR3 spells CASSGGGALYGYTF. The DNA for the CDR3 is TGTGCCAGCAGTGGAGGGGGGGCACTCTATGGCTACACCTTC. This chain links TRBV6-1 with TRBJ1-2, with D perhaps TRBD1 (6 bases). Germline V gene data show CDR1 as MNHNS and CDR2 as SASEGT. V dropped 4 bases and J dropped 4 bases, with 13 bases sitting between them. The CDR3 totals 14 residues.

The chain uses TRBV6-4 and TRBJ1-5, with 7 bases lining up with TRBD1. The V segment lost 6 bases and the J segment 0 bases; nucleotides outside the gene matches: 14. This CDR3 contains 18 residues. The germline CDR1 and CDR2 sequences are MRHNA and SNTAGT. CDR3 nucleotide sequence: TGTGCCAGCAGCAAACAATCGGACAGGCTAAATAGCAATCAGCCCCAGCATTTT. Amino acid sequence: CASSKQSDRLNSNQPQHF.

The CDR3 protein is CASSVAENTEAFF. CDR3 nucleotides: TGTGCCAGCAGCGTAGCAGAGAACACTGAAGCTTTCTTT. The chain carries TRBV9 and TRBJ1-1; D is unresolved. Between the trimmed V and J ends, which lost 0 bases and 1 base, there was a span of 4 bases. CDR1 is SGDLS, CDR2 YYNGEE, per germline. This CDR3 region has 13 residues.

The rearrangement links TRBV29-1 to TRBJ1-2; D gene ambiguous. Between the trimmed V and J ends, which lost 4 bases and 10 bases, there was a span of 10 bases. The CDR3 is 10 residues long. The germline V gene has CDR1 SQVTM and CDR2 ANQGSEA. CDR3 residues: CSVGEGLYTF. The CDR3 DNA sequence: TGCAGCGTTGGCGAGGGCCTCTACACCTTC.

The genes are TRBV18 and TRBJ1-4, with D maybe TRBD1 (6 bases). The germline V and J ends were trimmed by 0 bases and 3 bases, with 8 bases remaining between them. The CDR3 totals 15 residues. Per the germline V gene, CDR1 is KGHSH and CDR2 is LQKENI. The DNA of the CDR3 is TGTGCCAGCTCACCACCGAAGGGGGCTAATGAAAAACTGTTTTTT. This translates into CASSPPKGANEKLFF.

The chain has TRBV12-1 and TRBJ1-2; no DNA check was done on the table's D call, TRBD1. TRBV12-1 constitutes a pseudogene. This CDR3 is built from 14 residues. CDR3 protein: CASSSRQGARGYTF. The CDR3 nucleotides read TGTGCCAGCAGCTCAAGACAGGGGGCACGCGGCTACACCTTC.

This rearrangement joins TRBV4-1 to TRBJ1-4, with 8 bases fitting TRBD1. The CDR3 is 15 amino acids. Germline loops: CDR1 MGHRA, CDR2 YSYEKL. V was pared by 2 bases and J by 8 bases, with 7 bases of the junction left unmatched. The CDR3 region is CASSQLQGGREKLFF. The CDR3 DNA sequence: TGCGCCAGCAGCCAACTACAGGGGGGGCGGGAAAAACTGTTTTTT.